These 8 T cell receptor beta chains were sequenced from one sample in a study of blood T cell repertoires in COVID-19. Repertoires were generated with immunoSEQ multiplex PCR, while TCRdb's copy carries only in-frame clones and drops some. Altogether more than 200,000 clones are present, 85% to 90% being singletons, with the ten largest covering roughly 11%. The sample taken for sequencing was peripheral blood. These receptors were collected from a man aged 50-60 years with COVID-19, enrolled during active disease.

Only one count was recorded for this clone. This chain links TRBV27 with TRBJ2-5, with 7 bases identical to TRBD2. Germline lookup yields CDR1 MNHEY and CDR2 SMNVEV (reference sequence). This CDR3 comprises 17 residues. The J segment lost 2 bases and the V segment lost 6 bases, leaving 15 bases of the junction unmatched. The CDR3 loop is CASRRHAGVGGQETQYF. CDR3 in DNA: TGTGCCAGCAGACGCCATGCGGGAGTTGGGGGGCAAGAGACCCAGTACTTC.

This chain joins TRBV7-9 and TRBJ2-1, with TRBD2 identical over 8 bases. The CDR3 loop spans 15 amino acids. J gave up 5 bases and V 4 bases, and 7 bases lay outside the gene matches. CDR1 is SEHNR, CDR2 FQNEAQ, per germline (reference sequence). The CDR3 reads CASSSTSGPNNEQFF. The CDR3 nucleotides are TGTGCCAGCAGCTCCACTAGCGGACCAAACAATGAGCAGTTCTTC.

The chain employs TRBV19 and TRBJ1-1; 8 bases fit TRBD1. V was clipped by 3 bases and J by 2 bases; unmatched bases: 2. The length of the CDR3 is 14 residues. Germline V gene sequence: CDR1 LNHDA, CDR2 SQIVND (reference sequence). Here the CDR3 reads CASSIGTGNTEAFF. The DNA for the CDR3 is TGTGCCAGTAGTATTGGGACAGGAAACACTGAAGCTTTCTTT.

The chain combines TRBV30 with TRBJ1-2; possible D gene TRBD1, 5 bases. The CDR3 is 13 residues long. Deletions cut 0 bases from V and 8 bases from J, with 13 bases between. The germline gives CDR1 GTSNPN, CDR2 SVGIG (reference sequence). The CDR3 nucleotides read TGTGCCTGGAGTGTAACCGGGGGAGGAGGCTACACCTTC. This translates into CAWSVTGGGGYTF.

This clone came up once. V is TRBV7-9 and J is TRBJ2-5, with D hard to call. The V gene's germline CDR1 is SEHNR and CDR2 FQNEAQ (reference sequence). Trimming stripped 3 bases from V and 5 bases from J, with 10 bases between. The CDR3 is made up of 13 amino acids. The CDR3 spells CASSFDLRETQYF. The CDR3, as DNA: TGTGCCAGCAGCTTCGATTTGCGGGAGACCCAGTACTTC. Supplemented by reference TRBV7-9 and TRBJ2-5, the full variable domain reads DTGVSQNPRHKITKRGQNVTFRCDPISEHNRLYWYRQTLGQGPEFLTYFQNEAQLEKSRLLSDRFSAERPKGSFSTLEIQRTEQGDSAMYLCASSFDLRETQYFGPGTRLLVL.

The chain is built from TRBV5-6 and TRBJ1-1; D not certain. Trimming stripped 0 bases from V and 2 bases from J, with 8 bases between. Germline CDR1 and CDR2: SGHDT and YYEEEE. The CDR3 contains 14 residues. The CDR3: CASSLAGINTEAFF. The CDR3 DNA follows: TGTGCCAGCAGCTTGGCAGGAATAAACACTGAAGCTTTCTTT.

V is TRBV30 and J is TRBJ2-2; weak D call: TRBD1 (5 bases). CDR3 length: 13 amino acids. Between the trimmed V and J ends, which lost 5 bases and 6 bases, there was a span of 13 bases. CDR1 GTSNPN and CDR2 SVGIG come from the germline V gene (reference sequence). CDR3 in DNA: TGTGCCTGGCGCAGGGTCGGGTCCGGGGAGCTGTTTTTT. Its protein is CAWRRVGSGELFF.

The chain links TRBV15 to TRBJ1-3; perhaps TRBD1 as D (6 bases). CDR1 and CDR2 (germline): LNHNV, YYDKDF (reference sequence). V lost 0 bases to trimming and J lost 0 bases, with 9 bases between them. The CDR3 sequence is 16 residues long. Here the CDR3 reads CATSRDDRSSGNTIYF. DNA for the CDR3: TGTGCCACCAGCAGAGATGACAGGAGCTCTGGAAACACCATATATTTT.